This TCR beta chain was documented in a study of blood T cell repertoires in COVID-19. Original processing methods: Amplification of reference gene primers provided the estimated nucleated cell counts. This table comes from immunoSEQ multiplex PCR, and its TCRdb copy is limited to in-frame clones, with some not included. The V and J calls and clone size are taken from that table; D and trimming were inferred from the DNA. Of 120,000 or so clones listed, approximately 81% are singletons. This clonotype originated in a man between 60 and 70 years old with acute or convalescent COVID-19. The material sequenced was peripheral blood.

The DNA for the CDR3 is TGTGCCAGCAGCCGGCCGGGACAGGCAGGAAACACCATATATTTT. It yields the protein CASSRPGQAGNTIYF. J is TRBJ1-3 and V is TRBV3-1 (or the pseudogene TRBV3-2); 8 positions match TRBD1. This CDR3 has 15 residues. Germline lookup yields CDR1 LGHDT and CDR2 YNNKEL (reference sequence). V gave up 4 bases and J gave up 4 bases; unmatched junction bases: 6.